This TCR beta chain stems from a study of response to subunit inactivated influenza vaccine. Study results and caveats: Authors suggested each seasonal influenza vaccination recruits few new T cells.

TCRdb reprocessed the RT-PCR reads with MiXCR, giving one entry per CDR3 protein. The sample holds around 190,000 distinct CDR3 sequences, about a tenth seen once. Germline trimming cut 7 bases from V and 0 bases from J; bases unmatched to any gene: 6. CDR3 length equals 13 residues. Germline V gene lookup returns CDR1 DFQATT and CDR2 SNEGSKA (reference sequence). On this clonotype: Antigen specificity is unknown.

The clonotype comes from a man aged 45-65 years who received an inactivated influenza vaccine. This chain joins TRBV20-1 and TRBJ2-7; the match to TRBD1 covers 7 bases. The sequencing used non-naive T cells sorted from PBMCs, collected on the day of vaccination. The CDR3 here is CSVTRDSSYEQYF. In DNA, the CDR3 is TGCAGTGTTACCCGGGACAGCTCCTACGAGCAGTACTTC.